A selection of T cell receptor beta chains follows, all from one sample in a study of blood T cell repertoires in COVID-19. Sequencing used immunoSEQ multiplex PCR; TCRdb keeps in-frame clones, though not all of them. The sample holds 30,000 or so clones; approximately 78% are singletons and the top ten take around 40%. Material for sequencing was peripheral blood. All receptors derive from an elderly man with active or convalescent COVID-19. Each CDR3 is given without its conserved first and last residue. Size tells how often a clone was seen (once, few, many) or the class of an expanded clone, and some rows leave it out.

cdr3_length	v_call	j_call	clone_size	cdr3_aa
13	TRBV28	TRBJ2-7	.	ASRRDRGHSYEQY
13	TRBV30	TRBJ2-2	.	AWRTGVRDTGELF
13	TRBV2	TRBJ1-4	.	ASSANGRSYEKLF
16	TRBV19	TRBJ2-1	.	ASSPPGLAGGGYNEQF
11	TRBV12-3/TRBV12-4	TRBJ1-2	.	ASSLNIQSGYT
13	TRBV10-3	TRBJ1-1	.	AISGGGQVNTEAF
13	TRBV3-1/TRBV3-2	TRBJ2-4	.	ASSQGGTVKNIQY
12	TRBV9	TRBJ1-3	once	ASSVGDIGNTIY
17	TRBV5-1	TRBJ2-2	few	ASSFLGLAGGDGTGELF
14	TRBV10-3	TRBJ1-4	.	AISEIATGGSEKLF
13	TRBV4-2	TRBJ2-2	.	ASSQDLAGAGELF
13	TRBV3-1/TRBV3-2	TRBJ1-1	.	ASSPPEVFNTEAF
13	TRBV14	TRBJ2-2	.	ASSRRQGATGELF
13	TRBV4-3	TRBJ2-7	.	ASSQDRLQVYEQY
11	TRBV28	TRBJ2-5	.	ASSLPLLETQY
10	TRBV5-8	TRBJ1-5	.	ASSFENQPQH